The present T cell receptor (beta chain) was sequenced within a study of blood T cell repertoires in COVID-19. At the level of the study: The cDNA or gDNA used as material had been derived from T cells, B-cell-depleted T cells, or PBMCs.

In the original processing: Scientists estimated how many nucleated cells there were by amplifying reference gene primers. The assay was immunoSEQ multiplex PCR, and TCRdb's table has in-frame clones only and misses some. D and trimming were read from the DNA, whereas the V and J calls and clone size are those reported in that table. The table records approximately 470,000 clones, around 90% of them present only once. There are 12 residues in the CDR3. Germline V gives CDR1 SGHDT, CDR2 YYEEEE. With 4 bases removed from V and 15 bases from J, the gap between germline ends came to 14 bases. Participants had their cohort set by participant-reported clinical history. Among Cohort 3 donors, those recovered had two negative PCRs, clearance, or symptom resolution.

The specimen sequenced was PBMCs or T cells enriched from blood (not recorded which). J is TRBJ1-6 and V is TRBV5-6, with a possible D match to TRBD1 (6 bases). The sequence derives from a woman between 18 and 29 years old who had recovered from COVID-19. The CDR3 DNA follows: TGTGCCAGCAGCGTACCGACAGGATTCCTCCACTTT. Translating it yields CASSVPTGFLHF. The whole variable domain, remainder taken from reference TRBV5-6 and TRBJ1-6, is DAGVTQSPTHLIKTRGQQVTLRCSPKSGHDTVSWYQQALGQGPQFIFQYYEEEERQRGNFPDRFSGHQFPNYSSELNVNALLLGDSALYLCASSVPTGFLHFGNGTRLTVT.